The rows below give T cell receptor beta chains drawn from one sample of a study of cytomegalovirus exposure and HLA in healthy donors. Assay: immunoSEQ multiplex PCR; the TCRdb copy retains only in-frame clones and omits some. The sample has 150,000 to 200,000 clones, approximately 86% seen once. The specimen sequenced was PBMCs. The receptors originated from a man younger than 40 in good health and CMV-seropositive. CDR3s include the opening cysteine and the closing phenylalanine or tryptophan. The D gene is left open where the match is weak. Only part of the rows carry a size: once, few, many, or a class if the clone is expanded.

v_call	j_call	d_call	clone_size	cdr3_nt	cdr3_aa
TRBV9	TRBJ2-1	NA	NA	TGTGCCAGCAGCGTATTGTCGTTTTCGGGTAGCTCCTACAATGAGCAGTTCTTC	CASSVLSFSGSSYNEQFF
TRBV2	TRBJ2-2	TRBD1	once	TGTGCCACCAAGACAGGGGGCGAAACCGGGGAGCTGTTTTTT	CATKTGGETGELFF
TRBV27	TRBJ2-5	NA	NA	TGTGCCAGCAGTTCCGCCGCTCTCGGGGGGACCCAGTACTTC	CASSSAALGGTQYF
TRBV9	TRBJ2-5	NA	NA	TGTGCCAGCAGCGGGGGGGGCAGAGAGACCCAGTACTTC	CASSGGGRETQYF
TRBV25-1	TRBJ1-4	NA	NA	TGTGCCAGCAATCACAGGTCTAATGAAAAACTGTTTTTT	CASNHRSNEKLFF
TRBV4-1	TRBJ2-7	TRBD2	NA	TGCGCCAGCAGCCAAGAGGGGAGGGGCTACGAGCAGTACTTC	CASSQEGRGYEQYF
TRBV7-2	TRBJ1-1	NA	NA	TGTGCCACGAACAGGGTTACTGAAGCTTTCTTT	CATNRVTEAFF
TRBV19	TRBJ2-4	TRBD2	NA	TGTGCCAGTAGTGAGCGGCTAGCGGGCTCAAACATTCAGTACTTC	CASSERLAGSNIQYF
TRBV2	TRBJ1-1	NA	NA	TGTGCCAGCAGTGAAGTTGGTCGGGGGGACCCTTCACGGAACACTGAAGCTTTCTTT	CASSEVGRGDPSRNTEAFF
TRBV2	TRBJ1-5	NA	NA	TGTGTCAGCAGTGAGGCAATGAGCAATCAGCCCCAGCATTTT	CVSSEAMSNQPQHF
TRBV6-5	TRBJ1-1	NA	NA	TGTGCCAGCAGTGAGGGGAGGTTCTCTGAAGCTTTCTTT	CASSEGRFSEAFF
TRBV27	TRBJ2-3	TRBD1	NA	TGTGCCAGCAGTTCTGACAGGGGTACGCAGTATTTT	CASSSDRGTQYF
TRBV2	TRBJ1-5	NA	NA	TGTGCCAGCAGTGAGGGGGGGATATCCATTCAGCCCCAGCATTTT	CASSEGGISIQPQHF
TRBV27	TRBJ2-7	TRBD1	NA	TGTGCCAGCAGTTGGGACAGGGAAAACAACGAGCAGTACTTC	CASSWDRENNEQYF
TRBV7-6	TRBJ2-5	NA	NA	TGTGCCAGCAGCTCAATGTCTAGGATCCAAGAGACCCAGTACTTC	CASSSMSRIQETQYF
TRBV7-9	TRBJ2-3	NA	NA	TGTGCCAGCAGCTTAGGAGGCAGAAGCAGCGTAGATACGCAGTATTTT	CASSLGGRSSVDTQYF
TRBV5-6	TRBJ1-1	NA	NA	TGTGCCAGCAGCTTCCAGGACAGATACACTGAAGCTTTCTTT	CASSFQDRYTEAFF
TRBV9	TRBJ2-3	TRBD2	NA	TGTGCCAGCAGCGTTAGCGGGATCGGTACAGATACGCAGTATTTT	CASSVSGIGTDTQYF
TRBV19	TRBJ2-7	NA	NA	TGTGCCAGTAGTAAACACAGGGCGGCCTACGAGCAGTACTTC	CASSKHRAAYEQYF
TRBV25-1	TRBJ2-5	TRBD2	once	TGTGCCAGCACAGAGACAGCGGGGGGGTGGCAAGAGACCCAGTACTTC	CASTETAGGWQETQYF
TRBV9	TRBJ2-6	NA	NA	TGTGCCAGCAGCCCGAAGGACAGAACGAGCTCTGGGGCCAACGTCCTGACTTTC	CASSPKDRTSSGANVLTF
TRBV6-1	TRBJ1-2	TRBD1	NA	TGTGCCAGCAGTGAAGGGACAGGGGGTAACTATGGCTACACCTTC	CASSEGTGGNYGYTF
TRBV9	TRBJ2-1	NA	once	TGTGCCAGCAGCGTAACTAGCAGAAATGAGCAGTTCTTC	CASSVTSRNEQFF
TRBV6-1	TRBJ2-3	TRBD2	NA	TGTGCCAGCAGTAGGACTAGCGGGAGCCCAGATACGCAGTATTTT	CASSRTSGSPDTQYF
TRBV7-8	TRBJ2-1	NA	NA	TGTGCCAGCAGCTTAGATGTAGCGGACTACAATGAGCAGTTCTTC	CASSLDVADYNEQFF
TRBV7-9	TRBJ1-2	TRBD1	once	TGTGCCAGCAGCTTAAATTTACAGGGGGTTTATGGCTACACCTTC	CASSLNLQGVYGYTF
TRBV7-2	TRBJ2-3	NA	NA	TGTGCCAGCAGCTTAGTTTCGACAGATACGCAGTATTTT	CASSLVSTDTQYF
TRBV7-6	TRBJ1-3	NA	once	TGTGCCAGCAGCCCAGACAGGTTCTCTGGAAACACCATATATTTT	CASSPDRFSGNTIYF
TRBV29-1	TRBJ2-7	NA	NA	TGCAGCGGGCAGACAGGTACATCCTACGAGCAGTACTTC	CSGQTGTSYEQYF
TRBV2	TRBJ2-4	TRBD2	NA	TGTGCCAGCAGGAGGGATAGCGGGGTCCCCGGGGGGGGCATTCAGTACTTC	CASRRDSGVPGGGIQYF
TRBV4-1	TRBJ1-4	NA	NA	TGCGCCAGCAGCCAAAGGAGGAGTAATGAAAAACTGTTTTTT	CASSQRRSNEKLFF